This T cell receptor beta chain was recorded in a study of cytomegalovirus exposure and HLA in healthy donors. The wider study: Earlier sequencing of some 170 million T cells yielded 120 million or so unique TCR beta sequences. Findings of the study overall: Per published reports, the classifier diagnosed cytomegalovirus status with high specificity and sensitivity. Researchers reported in a later analysis that common viral pathogens appeared linked to several top clusters.

Regarding this clone: What it binds is unknown.

The CDR3 loop spans 13 amino acids. Per the germline V gene, CDR1 is LGHNA and CDR2 is YNFKEQ. Deletions cut 4 bases from V and 4 bases from J, with 10 bases between. The PCR made use of 60 Vbeta and 13 Jbeta primers. The method was immunoSEQ multiplex PCR; TCRdb's version includes in-frame clones alone and lacks a portion of them. The sample data list tens of thousands of clones. Each of the donors was a healthy bone marrow donor. The chain links TRBV4-2 to TRBJ1-1; D not resolved. The sequenced sample was PBMCs. This clonotype originated in a man aged 45-65 years in good health and CMV-seronegative. CDR3: CASSPYTSTEAFF. Written as DNA, the CDR3 is TGTGCCAGCAGCCCCTATACGAGCACTGAAGCTTTCTTT.